A selection of T cell receptor beta chains follows, all from one sample in a study of T cell responses to AZD1222 COVID-19 vaccine. Using immunoSEQ multiplex PCR, the repertoire was profiled, and TCRdb retains in-frame clones only, with some absent. The sample lists 90,000 to 130,000 clones, roughly 87% occurring once. The sequences come from peripheral blood, collected on day 0 of AZD1222 vaccination. The receptor source for this set is an adult in good health. The CDR3 runs from the conserved cysteine through the conserved F or W. The D gene is left open where the match is weak. Size is stated for part of the rows, as once, few or many counts, or as a class when the clone is expanded.

len,abundance,j_gene,v_gene,d_gene,CDR3aa,CDR3nt
17,NA,TRBJ2-1,TRBV7-6,TRBD2,CASSSSSGRAAFDEQFF,TGTGCCAGCAGCTCCTCTAGCGGGAGGGCCGCGTTCGATGAGCAGTTCTTC
17,NA,TRBJ1-3,TRBV7-6,NA,CASSLEYGRVSGNTIYF,TGTGCCAGCAGCTTAGAATATGGACGAGTCTCTGGAAACACCATATATTTT
14,NA,TRBJ1-1,TRBV19,NA,CASSKTLGNTEAFF,TGTGCCAGTAGTAAGACACTTGGGAACACTGAAGCTTTCTTT
14,NA,TRBJ2-7,TRBV7-2,NA,CASSLTTALYEQYF,TGTGCCAGCAGCCTGACGACAGCCCTCTACGAGCAGTACTTC
15,NA,TRBJ1-4,TRBV7-2,TRBD1,CASSLEGTGDEKLFF,TGTGCCAGCAGCTTAGAAGGGACAGGGGATGAAAAACTGTTTTTT
16,NA,TRBJ2-1,TRBV6-6,NA,CASSSTTDPTYNEQFF,TGTGCCAGCAGCTCGACGACAGACCCAACCTACAATGAGCAGTTCTTC
16,few,TRBJ1-5,TRBV6-2/TRBV6-3,TRBD1,CASSYLGQGAGQPQHF,TGTGCCAGCAGTTACTTGGGGCAGGGGGCAGGGCAGCCCCAGCATTTT
17,NA,TRBJ2-5,TRBV3-1/TRBV3-2,NA,CASSRGPQGEREETQYF,TGTGCCAGCAGTCGGGGTCCTCAAGGTGAGCGGGAAGAGACCCAGTACTTC
16,NA,TRBJ2-3,TRBV5-1,NA,CASSAGTATSTDTQYF,TGCGCCAGCAGCGCTGGGACGGCCACTAGCACAGATACGCAGTATTTT
15,NA,TRBJ2-7,TRBV5-1,NA,CASSPLPFSEYEQYF,TGCGCCAGCAGCCCCCTCCCTTTTTCCGAGTACGAGCAGTACTTC
14,NA,TRBJ2-3,TRBV9,NA,CASTEQIFPDTQYF,TGTGCCAGCACAGAACAGATTTTTCCAGATACGCAGTATTTT
14,NA,TRBJ2-7,TRBV11-2,NA,CASSLRRSGGEQYF,TGTGCCAGCAGCTTAAGGAGGTCCGGGGGAGAGCAGTACTTC
13,few,TRBJ1-2,TRBV27,TRBD1,CASSPRQGFGYTF,TGTGCCAGCAGTCCAAGACAGGGGTTTGGCTACACCTTC
14,NA,TRBJ1-1,TRBV28,NA,CASRDSRLNTEAFF,TGTGCCAGCAGGGATAGCAGATTGAACACTGAAGCTTTCTTT
15,NA,TRBJ2-3,TRBV4-2,TRBD1,CASSQAGTGADTQYF,TGTGCCAGCAGCCAGGCCGGGACAGGGGCGGATACGCAGTATTTT
16,NA,TRBJ2-1,TRBV11-2,TRBD2,CASSPRLAGGGDEQFF,TGTGCCAGCAGCCCGAGACTAGCGGGAGGCGGGGATGAGCAGTTCTTC
17,NA,TRBJ2-6,TRBV3-1/TRBV3-2,NA,CASSQGTGHSGANVLTF,TGTGCCAGCAGCCAAGGTACAGGACACTCTGGGGCCAACGTCCTGACTTTC
17,NA,TRBJ1-3,TRBV3-1/TRBV3-2,NA,CASSQDRRGGLGNTIYF,TGTGCCAGCAGCCAAGATCGTCGTGGGGGGCTAGGAAACACCATATATTTT
15,few,TRBJ1-5,TRBV18,NA,CASSPSAGVNQPQHF,TGTGCCAGCTCACCTTCAGCAGGGGTCAATCAGCCCCAGCATTTT
12,NA,TRBJ2-1,TRBV10-1,NA,CATGRSYNEQFF,TGCGCCACCGGGCGCTCCTACAATGAGCAGTTCTTC
13,NA,TRBJ1-5,TRBV2,NA,CASRIQRNQPQHF,TGTGCCAGCAGAATTCAAAGAAATCAGCCCCAGCATTTT
14,NA,TRBJ1-4,TRBV20-1,NA,CSASTTGLEGKLFF,TGCAGTGCTAGTACGACAGGACTGGAGGGAAAACTGTTTTTT
16,NA,TRBJ2-5,TRBV24-1,NA,CATSFGDAIRGETQYF,TGTGCCACCTCGTTCGGGGACGCAATACGGGGAGAGACCCAGTACTTC
15,NA,TRBJ2-1,TRBV15,NA,CATSRDKGSFNEQFF,TGTGCCACCAGCAGAGATAAGGGTAGTTTCAATGAGCAGTTCTTC
14,NA,TRBJ2-1,TRBV12-1,NA,CASRGLALYNEQFF,TGTGCCAGCAGGGGACTAGCGTTATACAATGAGCAGTTCTTC
15,NA,TRBJ2-1,TRBV11-2,NA,CASSLDTGSDNEQFF,TGTGCCAGCAGCTTAGACACAGGGAGCGACAATGAGCAGTTCTTC
14,NA,TRBJ1-1,TRBV3-1/TRBV3-2,TRBD1,CASRFGQGNTEAFF,TGTGCCAGCAGGTTCGGACAGGGGAACACTGAAGCTTTCTTT